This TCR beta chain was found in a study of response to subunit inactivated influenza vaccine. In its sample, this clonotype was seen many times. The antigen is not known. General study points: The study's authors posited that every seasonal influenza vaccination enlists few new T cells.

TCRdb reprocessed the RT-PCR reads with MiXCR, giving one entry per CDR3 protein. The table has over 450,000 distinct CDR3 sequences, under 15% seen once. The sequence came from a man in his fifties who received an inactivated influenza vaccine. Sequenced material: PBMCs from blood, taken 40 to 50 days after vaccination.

The CDR3 DNA sequence: TGCGCCAGCAGCCTGGGAGGGCAGCTTAATGAAAAACTGTTTTTT. It codes for CASSLGGQLNEKLFF. The gene calls are TRBV5-1 and TRBJ1-4, with D hard to call. The germline V gene encodes CDR1 SGHRS and CDR2 YFSETQ. V gave up 4 bases and J gave up 4 bases, with 14 bases separating them. This CDR3 region has 15 residues. The whole variable domain, filled in from reference TRBV5-1 and TRBJ1-4, reads KAGVTQTPRYLIKTRGQQVTLSCSPISGHRSVSWYQQTPGQGLQFLFEYFSETQRNKGNFPGRFSGRQFSNSRSEMNVSTLELGDSALYLCASSLGGQLNEKLFFGSGTQLSVL.